Below are 8 T cell receptor beta chains sequenced from a single sample in a study of cytotoxic CD8 clonotypes in ibrutinib-treated CLL. Method: immunoSEQ multiplex PCR; TCRdb's copy keeps in-frame clones and lacks some. The repertoire consists of fewer than 25,000 clones, with roughly 70% occurring once and the leading ten covering about a quarter. Sequenced material: PBMCs, taken before ibrutinib treatment. The receptor set was obtained from a human donor with chronic lymphocytic leukemia.

J is TRBJ2-3 and V is TRBV29-1, with 7 nucleotides matching TRBD2. Germline trimming cut 8 bases from V and 6 bases from J; bases unmatched to any gene: 11. Germline CDR1 SQVTM, CDR2 ANQGSEA. The CDR3 is 13 amino acids. The CDR3 DNA reads TGCAGCTCCATTGGGAGGGCCTATGATACGCAGTATTTT. As protein: CSSIGRAYDTQYF.

This clone was observed a handful of times. The V call is TRBV6-6, the J call TRBJ2-7; TRBD1 matches at 8 bases. Germline CDR1 and CDR2: MNHNY and SVGAGI (reference sequence). The CDR3 runs to 13 residues. V lost 8 bases, J lost 2 bases, and 5 bases stayed unmatched. The CDR3 region is CASQGAATYEQYF. DNA of the CDR3: TGTGCCAGCCAGGGGGCAGCGACCTACGAGCAGTACTTC.

This clone was recorded a few times. CDR3 sequence: CATGGGGDREKLFF. DNA of the CDR3: TGTGCCACCGGGGGCGGGGGAGATCGGGAAAAACTGTTTTTT. V usage is TRBV6-5 and J usage is TRBJ1-4; weak D call: TRBD1 (6 bases). V was pared by 10 bases and J by 8 bases, with 20 bases between. Per the germline V gene, CDR1 is MNHEY and CDR2 is SVGAGI. The CDR3 spans 14 residues.

This chain links TRBV6-5 with TRBJ1-5; D not resolved. The CDR3 runs to 14 residues. Per germline, CDR1 MNHEY and CDR2 SVGAGI. Trimming shortened V by 6 bases and J by 5 bases, and 14 bases separated the two germline ends. CDR3 protein: CASRGSLLDQPQHF. In nucleotides, the CDR3 is TGTGCCAGCAGAGGCAGTCTCCTTGATCAGCCCCAGCATTTT.

The chain joins TRBV6-5 to TRBJ1-2; weak D call: TRBD1 (5 bases). Trimming left V 9 bases short and J 4 bases short, with 18 bases between. The V gene's germline CDR1 is MNHEY and CDR2 SVGAGI. The CDR3 contains 14 residues. In DNA, the CDR3 is TGTGCCAGTCTCTCCAGGGAGTGGAGCTATGGCTACACCTTC. Protein: CASLSREWSYGYTF.

The chain carries TRBV7-3 and TRBJ2-5; 11 bases line up with TRBD2. The CDR3 loop spans 16 amino acids. Looked up from germline, CDR1 is SGHTA and CDR2 is FQGTGA. The ends lost 6 bases at V and 2 bases at J; junction bases unmatched: 8. The DNA of the CDR3 is TGTGCCAGCAGTAAATCCGGGACTAGCGGACAAGAGACCCAGTACTTC. Translating it yields CASSKSGTSGQETQYF.

The chain uses TRBV4-2 and TRBJ2-1; D is ambiguous. V was shortened by 4 bases and J by 5 bases, with 15 bases between the two germline ends. The germline CDR1 and CDR2 sequences are LGHNA and YNFKEQ. CDR3 length: 15 residues. The CDR3: CASSPRLGAHNEQFF. Here the CDR3 DNA reads TGTGCCAGCAGCCCACGCCTGGGTGCTCACAATGAGCAGTTCTTC.

The chain carries TRBV28 and TRBJ1-5, with D perhaps TRBD1 (5 bases). CDR1 is MDHEN and CDR2 is SYDVKM in the germline V gene. Trimming pared 5 bases from V and 4 bases from J, leaving 12 bases between. This CDR3 has 14 amino acids. The CDR3 DNA follows: TGTGCCAGCAGTCAGGGAAGTTTAAATCAGCCCCAGCATTTT. Protein: CASSQGSLNQPQHF.